Below are 15 T cell receptor delta chains sequenced from a single sample in a study of gamma-delta chains in newborns, infants, children. TCRdb called clones from the reads again using CATT. Among about 2,300 delta-chain clones listed, about 6.7% were seen once. The sequenced sample was blood. Source of these receptors: a child who was a newborn, infant or young child, either healthy, febrile or measles-vaccinated (not recorded which).

This clone has just a few counts. It may be a read error: a sequence one base away is much more abundant. The chain is built from TRDV2 and TRDJ3; 13 positions agree with TRDD3. This CDR3 comprises 19 residues. Germline loops: CDR1 GEAIGNYY, CDR2 EKD. CDR3 residues: CACDKVLGDTTWDTRQVFF. As DNA, the CDR3 is TGTGCCTGTGACAAAGTACTGGGGGATACGACCTGGGACACCCGACAGGTGTTTTTC.

This clone was counted between two and nine times. This rearrangement joins TRDV2 to TRDJ1, with TRDD3 matching 11 bases. Germline V lookup: CDR1 GEAIGNYY, CDR2 EKD. Trimming cost V 3 bases and J 6 bases; bases outside gene matches: 8. The CDR3 sequence is 15 residues long. This CDR3 reads CACDYWGIESNKLIF. The CDR3 DNA is TGTGCCTGTGACTACTGGGGGATAGAGTCCAATAAACTCATCTTT.

Only a few counts were recorded for this clone. An end of the junction differs from the germline gene, which may be a read error. The rearrangement joins TRDV2 to TRDJ3; TRDD3 matches at 11 bases. The germline V gene has CDR1 GEAIGNYY and CDR2 EKD. The CDR3 is 21 residues long. The CDR3 reads CACVTAVGDTRYSWGTRQMFF. DNA for the CDR3: TGTGCCTGTGTCACCGCGGTGGGGGATACGAGGTACTCCTGGGGCACCCGACAGATGTTTTTC.

As regards this clone: The junction differs from germline at one of its ends, possibly a read error. The chain employs TRDV2 and TRDJ2; TRDD3 aligns across 12 bases. The germline CDR1 and CDR2 sequences are GEAIGNYY and EKD. The CDR3 is 14 residues long. CDR3: CACDVLGDTAKLFF. The CDR3 bases are TGTGCCTGTGACGTACTGGGGGATACAGCAAAACTCTTCTTT.

This clone is classed as large. This specimen includes other DNA sequences encoding the same CDR3. The chain recombines TRDV2 with TRDJ3; TRDD3 is a possible D gene (6 bases). V lost 2 bases and J lost 0, with 13 bases in between. CDR3 length equals 18 residues. Germline V gene lookup returns CDR1 GEAIGNYY and CDR2 EKD. The CDR3 region is CACDRLGSHSWDTRQMFF. In nucleotides, the CDR3 is TGTGCCTGTGACAGACTGGGCTCCCACTCCTGGGACACCCGACAGATGTTTTTC.

Notes on this clone: A clone one base away is much larger, so this may be a read error. The J gene is TRDJ3, the V gene TRDV2, with 10 bases fitting TRDD3. V dropped 2 bases and J dropped 2; count of bases not matched to a gene: 2. CDR3 length: 17 residues. Germline V gene lookup returns CDR1 GEAIGNYY and CDR2 EKD. Written as DNA, the CDR3 is TGTGCCTGTGACATACTGGGGGATGCCTGGGACACCCGACAGATGTTTTTC. Translating it yields CACDILGDAWDTRQMFF.

This clone is labeled large (0.1 to 1%). At the DNA level, this CDR3 is encoded by other sequences in the same sample as well. The chain joins TRDV1 to TRDJ2, with TRDD3 as a possible D gene (8 bases). CDR1 TSWWSYY and CDR2 QGS come from the germline V gene. The V gene lost 3 bases and the J gene lost 0 bases, with 26 bases spanning the gap. This CDR3 contains 21 residues. CDR3 sequence reads: CALGDFPTGIPWGPLTAQLFF. CDR3 coding DNA: TGTGCTCTTGGGGACTTTCCTACGGGGATACCCTGGGGCCCTTTGACAGCACAACTCTTCTTT.

A word on this clone: The protein recorded in TCRdb matches a much larger clone and deviates from this DNA's translation at residue 13, suggesting a read error; the protein here is obtained by translating the DNA. The V call is TRDV2, the J call TRDJ3; TRDD3 agrees at 7 bases. The germline CDR1 and CDR2 sequences are GEAIGNYY and EKD. The CDR3 totals 19 residues. CDR3 nucleotide sequence: TGTGCCTGTGACACCGTGGCTGGGGGCCCCACCTGGTACACCCGACAGATGTTTTTC. Encoded protein: CACDTVAGGPTWYTRQMFF.

The V gene is listed as TRDV2; no J gene was called; the D call in the table, TRDD3, was not verified against the DNA. The V gene's germline CDR1 is GEAIGNYY and CDR2 EKD. The CDR3 totals 14 residues. DNA for the CDR3: TGTGCCTGTGACCTACTGGGGGATTGGAAAGCACAACACTTC. Amino acid sequence: CACDLLGDWKAQHF.

This clone has a handful of counts. CDR3 coding DNA: TGTGCTCTTGGGGACTTCCTACTTGGGGATTTTAACTCCGATAAACTCATCTTT. It specifies CALGDFLLGDFNSDKLIF. This chain uses TRDV1 with TRDJ1, with 8 bases identical to TRDD2. J gave up 3 bases and V 3 bases, and 15 bases lay outside the gene matches. Looked up from germline, CDR1 is TSWWSYY and CDR2 is QGS. This CDR3 is 18 amino acids long.

The chain carries TRDV2 and TRDJ1; perhaps TRDD3 as D (10 bases). CDR1 is GEAIGNYY, CDR2 EKD, per germline. Trimming took 3 bases from V and 0 from J, leaving 37 bases between them. The CDR3 sequence is 23 residues long. The CDR3 bases are TGTGCCTGTGACTCCCTTCCTACCCTTGGGCGTACTGGGGGATCCGAGTACACCGATAAACTCATCTTT. The encoded protein is CACDSLPTLGRTGGSEYTDKLIF.

V usage is TRDV1 and J usage is TRDJ1; 10 bases are a match to TRDD3. Looked up from germline, CDR1 is TSWWSYY and CDR2 is QGS. This CDR3 comprises 24 residues. V trimming: 11 bases; J trimming: 13 bases; junction bases outside the gene matches: 49. Here the CDR3 reads CASGNWAKFLRRGDTRKDTDKNIF. The CDR3 nucleotides read TGTGCTAGTGGGAACTGGGCCAAGTTCCTGCGACGGGGGGATACGCGAAAGGACACCGATAAAAACATCTTT.

To note about this clone: TCRdb's listed protein matches a much larger clone and diverges from this DNA's translation at residue 8, likely through a read error; the protein shown comes from the DNA. This sequence joins TRDV2 and TRDJ2; 8 nucleotides align to TRDD3. The V segment lost 3 bases and the J segment 4 bases; nucleotides outside the gene matches: 6. The germline CDR1 and CDR2 sequences are GEAIGNYY and EKD. The CDR3 runs to 15 residues. The CDR3 nucleotides read TGTGCCTGTGACCCACTGGGGGGCCCGACAGCACAACTCTTCTTT. Translating gives CACDPLGGPTAQLFF.

This clone is large. This sample also contains other DNA sequences that code for the same CDR3. The chain uses TRDV2 and TRDJ1; weak D call: TRDD3 (6 bases). Germline-derived CDR1 and CDR2 are GEAIGNYY and EKD. V lost 3 bases and J lost 5, with 21 bases in between. The CDR3 covers 16 residues. CDR3 in DNA: TGTGCCTGTGACCATCTGGGGCTCGAAACTAGGGATAAACTCATCTTT. It codes for CACDHLGLETRDKLIF.

This clone has just a few counts. A far more abundant clone sits one base away, making this likely a read error. Other DNA sequences in this sample translate to the same CDR3. For the CDR3, the DNA is TGTGCCTGTGACCCACTGGGGGACACCGATAAACTCATCTTT. The encoded protein is CACDPLGDTDKLIF. This chain links TRDV2 with TRDJ1; 8 positions match TRDD3. The CDR3 spans 14 residues. V gave up 3 bases and J gave up 0 bases; unmatched junction bases: 2. The germline CDR1 and CDR2 sequences are GEAIGNYY and EKD.